These T cell receptor beta chains were read from a single sample in a study of blood T cell repertoires in COVID-19. This table comes from immunoSEQ multiplex PCR, and its TCRdb copy is limited to in-frame clones, with some not included. Of over 250,000 clones listed, 80% to 90% are singletons. Sequenced input: peripheral blood. All receptors derive from a woman aged 45-65 years who had recovered from COVID-19. CDR3s include the opening cysteine and the closing phenylalanine or tryptophan. D genes are given only for firm matches. A clone size is listed for some rows: how often the clone was seen (once, few, many), or a class if it is expanded.

TRBJ1-2	-	-	TRBV3-1/TRBV3-2	CASSQGGELLDGYTF	TGTGCCAGCAGCCAAGGCGGAGAACTCCTGGATGGCTACACCTTC
TRBJ1-1	-	-	TRBV28	CASSLFQGQGTEAFF	TGTGCCAGCAGTTTATTCCAGGGCCAAGGCACTGAAGCTTTCTTT
TRBJ2-5	TRBD2	-	TRBV7-9	CASSFGTSGRTVTQYF	TGTGCCAGCAGCTTTGGGACTAGCGGGAGAACGGTGACCCAGTACTTC
TRBJ2-1	TRBD1	-	TRBV12-5	CASGPGQGHNEQFF	TGTGCTAGTGGACCGGGACAGGGGCACAATGAGCAGTTCTTC
TRBJ2-7	TRBD2	-	TRBV7-6	CASSLALTSGGAYEQYF	TGTGCCAGCAGCTTAGCCCTCACTAGCGGGGGGGCCTACGAGCAGTACTTC
TRBJ1-5	TRBD1	few	TRBV28	CASSENRGRNQPQHF	TGTGCCAGCAGTGAAAACAGGGGGCGCAATCAGCCCCAGCATTTT
TRBJ1-5	TRBD1	-	TRBV6-6	CASSSGTGMNQPQHF	TGTGCCAGCAGTTCCGGGACAGGGATGAATCAGCCCCAGCATTTT
TRBJ1-2	TRBD1	few	TRBV28	CASSFQGAPSYGYTF	TGTGCCAGCAGTTTCCAGGGGGCGCCGTCCTATGGCTACACCTTC
TRBJ1-1	-	-	TRBV5-1	CASSLGDRNPRGTEAFF	TGCGCCAGCAGCTTGGGAGACAGGAACCCAAGGGGGACTGAAGCTTTCTTT
TRBJ2-5	TRBD2	once	TRBV2	CASGGGLAQETQYF	TGTGCCAGCGGGGGAGGGCTGGCCCAAGAGACCCAGTACTTC
TRBJ1-5	-	-	TRBV7-6	CASSVGGTNQPQHF	TGTGCCAGCTCAGTAGGGGGAACCAATCAGCCCCAGCATTTT
TRBJ1-1	-	-	TRBV5-1	CASSLGVGVDTEAFF	TGCGCCAGCAGCTTGGGGGTAGGGGTGGACACTGAAGCTTTCTTT
TRBJ2-3	-	-	TRBV5-1	CASSPFAGLDTDTQYF	TGCGCCAGCAGCCCTTTTGCGGGGCTGGACACAGATACGCAGTATTTT
TRBJ2-7	-	-	TRBV4-3	CASSQDGIVPYEQYF	TGCGCCAGCAGCCAAGACGGTATAGTCCCCTACGAGCAGTACTTC
TRBJ2-5	-	few	TRBV5-1	CASSLGLGLTQETQYF	TGCGCCAGCAGCTTGGGCCTAGGACTAACCCAAGAGACCCAGTACTTC
TRBJ2-1	-	few	TRBV29-1	CSVDSSPYGYNEQFF	TGCAGCGTTGATAGTAGCCCCTACGGATACAATGAGCAGTTCTTC
TRBJ2-5	TRBD2	-	TRBV30	CAWRKSGREETQYF	TGTGCCTGGAGAAAAAGCGGGAGGGAAGAGACCCAGTACTTC